The 30 T cell receptor beta chains below come from one sample, sequenced in a study of tissue T cells after allogeneic stem cell transplantation. Here immunoSEQ multiplex PCR was the method, and the copy in TCRdb shows in-frame clones only, minus some. Counted here are 400 to 500 clones, around 45% occurring once; the ten biggest clones make up 22%. As for time point: mouse harvest day 14 after allogeneic transplant. The graft held 10^6 splenic CD5+ T cells and 10^7 T-cell-depleted bone marrow cells. The sample consisted of blood. Receptor source: a female BALB/c mouse given C57BL/6 T cells with graft-versus-host disease after an allogeneic hematopoietic cell transplant.

With regard to this clone: Germline and genes here are mouse. The read ends 1 residue shy of where the CDR3 ends; the end is completed using the germline J gene. V usage is TRBV26 and J usage is TRBJ1-1, with D possibly TRBD1 on 6 matching bases. Germline V CDR1 and CDR2: KGHPV, FQNQEV (reference sequence). V dropped 7 bases and J dropped 1 base, with 13 bases sitting between them. This CDR3 has 14 amino acids. This CDR3 reads CASISGTKNTEVFF. The part of the CDR3 DNA that was read is TGTGCCAGCATCTCCGGGACAAAAAACACAGAAGTCTTC.

This clone is hyperexpanded within its sample. All gene names here are mouse names. The read is 1 residue too short to cover the CDR3 end, so that end is filled in from the germline J gene. The chain couples TRBV12-1 to TRBJ2-7, with TRBD2 matching 11 bases. Germline lookup yields CDR1 SGHSN and CDR2 HYEKVE. V lost 0 bases to trimming and J lost 5 bases; unmatched junction nucleotides: 5. This CDR3 contains 15 residues. The CDR3 is CASSLTGGALDEQYF. The covered CDR3 bases are TGTGCCAGCTCTCTCACTGGGGGGGCGCTGGATGAACAGTAC.

In the case of this clone: Mouse gene names apply. The read ends 1 residue shy of where the CDR3 ends; the end is completed using the germline J gene. J is TRBJ2-2 and V is TRBV26, with D unresolved. Trimming left V 4 bases short and J 0 bases short, with 9 bases between. The CDR3 sequence is 15 residues long. Per the germline V gene, CDR1 is KGHPV and CDR2 is FQNQEV (reference sequence). The DNA read from the CDR3 is TGTGCCAGCAGTCCTCGACGGGCAAACACCGGGCAGCTCTAC. Protein: CASSPRRANTGQLY. The whole CDR3 region reads CASSPRRANTGQLYF. Based on the CDR3 plus reference TRBV26 and TRBJ2-2, the full variable domain is NSKVIQTPRYLVKGQGQKAKMRCIPEKGHPVVFWYQQNKNNEFKFLINFQNQEVLQQIDMTEKRFSAECPSNSPCSLEIQSSEAGDSALYLCASSPRRANTGQLYFGEGSKLTVL.

With regard to this clone: Genes here carry mouse names. The CDR3 sequence: CASSFTGVEQYF. The sequenced part of the CDR3 DNA is TGTGCCAGCAGCTTCACAGGGGTTGAACAGTAC. The chain is built from TRBV3 and TRBJ2-7; 7 bases are a match to TRBD1. The DNA ends 1 residue before the CDR3 does, and the rest of the CDR3 is filled in from the germline J gene. V dropped 3 bases and J dropped 6; count of bases not matched to a gene: 2. The CDR3 sequence is 12 residues long. Germline values: CDR1 SNHLY, CDR2 FYNGKV (reference sequence).

This clone was observed a few times. Gene and germline names: mouse. The CDR3 is cut off 1 residue early in the read; its end comes from the germline J gene. J is TRBJ2-2 and V is TRBV13-1; 8 nucleotides agree with TRBD1. Germline V CDR1 and CDR2: NSHNY, SYGAGN. After removal of 2 bases from V and 4 bases from J, the junction contained 7 bases not matched to a gene. CDR3 size: 16 residues. The CDR3 spells CASSEAQGAFTGQLYF. The covered CDR3 bases are TGTGCCAGCAGTGAAGCTCAGGGGGCTTTCACCGGGCAGCTCTAC.

This clone has a single count. Gene names denote mouse genes. The CDR3 goes on 1 residue after the read ends, and that part is filled in from the germline J gene. V usage is TRBV1 and J usage is TRBJ1-5; 9 nucleotides agree with TRBD1. The CDR3 covers 14 residues. V gave up 4 bases and J gave up 5 bases; unmatched junction bases: 3. The germline gives CDR1 NSQYPW, CDR2 LRSPGD (reference sequence). This chain's CDR3 is CTCSGGQGHQAPLF. Partial CDR3 DNA: TGCACCTGCAGTGGGGGACAGGGCCACCAGGCTCCGCTT.

This clone was detected only a few times. Genes and germline come from the mouse. With the read ending 1 residue before the CDR3 end, the germline J gene is used to fill in that end. V is TRBV4 and J is TRBJ1-4; 9 nucleotides line up with TRBD1. This CDR3 comprises 15 residues. In germline, CDR1 is LGHDT, CDR2 YNNKQL (reference sequence). V shed 4 bases, J shed 4 bases, and the junction held 4 bases outside the gene matches. The CDR3 reads CASSLGDRVNERLFF. The sequenced CDR3 bases are TGTGCCAGCAGCTTGGGGGACAGGGTCAACGAAAGATTATTT. The full variable domain, with the rest looked up from reference TRBV4 and TRBJ1-4, is ETAVFQTPNYHVTQVGNEVSFNCKQTLGHDTMYWYKQDSKKLLKIMFSYNNKQLIVNETVPRRFSPQSSDKAHLNLRIKSVEPEDSAVYLCASSLGDRVNERLFFGHGTKLSVL.

This clone was seen just once. Each gene name is a mouse one. The read terminates 1 residue before the CDR3 end, so the remaining end is supplied by the germline J gene. This sequence joins TRBV15 and TRBJ1-1; D gene unclear. CDR1 SGHND and CDR2 FRSKSL come from the germline V gene. V was trimmed by 0 bases and J by 0 bases, leaving 2 bases between them. This CDR3 region has 13 residues. The CDR3: CASSLAANTEVFF. Incomplete CDR3 DNA: TGTGCCAGCAGTTTAGCAGCAAACACAGAAGTCTTC.

As to this clone: Gene labels here are mouse ones. The DNA ends 1 residue before the CDR3 does, and the rest of the CDR3 is filled in from the germline J gene. The V and J genes are TRBV13-1 and TRBJ1-1, with TRBD1 identical over 8 bases. Germline values: CDR1 NSHNY, CDR2 SYGAGN. The CDR3 consists of 13 residues. V was clipped by 4 bases and J by 4 bases; unmatched bases: 3. The CDR3 here is CASSQGAGTEVFF. The CDR3 DNA, read in part, is TGTGCCAGCAGTCAGGGGGCCGGCACAGAAGTCTTC.

A note on this clone: Gene names refer to mouse genes. The read is 1 residue too short to cover the CDR3 end, so that end is filled in from the germline J gene. This rearrangement joins TRBV4 to TRBJ2-2, with D unclear. The V gene's germline CDR1 is LGHDT and CDR2 YNNKQL (reference sequence). The CDR3 is 13 amino acids. V was pared by 3 bases and J by 3 bases, with 5 bases between. Incomplete CDR3 DNA: TGTGCCAGCAGCTATAAGGACACCGGGCAGCTCTAC. Encoded protein: CASSYKDTGQLY. In full, the CDR3 reads CASSYKDTGQLYF.

On this clone: Mouse gene names apply. The CDR3 end is not reached by the read, which stops 1 residue before it; the germline J gene fills it in. The genes are TRBV16 and TRBJ1-6; a possible D gene is TRBD1 (5 bases). TRBJ1-6 is classed as an ORF, of uncertain function. The CDR3 is made up of 14 amino acids. The V end was cut by 1 base, the J end by 7 bases, with 8 bases between. Per the germline V gene, CDR1 is SGHSA and CDR2 is FRNQAP. The CDR3 spells CASSLVDKNSPLYF. Incomplete CDR3 DNA: TGTGCAAGCAGCTTAGTGGACAAAAATTCGCCCCTCTAC.

By its share, this clone is hyperexpanded (1% or more). The listed genes are named as in mouse. The read ends 1 residue before the CDR3 terminus; that terminus is restored from the germline J gene. The chain couples TRBV4 to TRBJ2-1; 11 bases align to TRBD2. CDR1 is LGHDT, CDR2 YNNKQL, per germline (reference sequence). V dropped 4 bases and J dropped 5; count of bases not matched to a gene: 4. The CDR3 is 15 residues long. The DNA read from the CDR3 is TGTGCCAGCAGCTCGGGACTGGGGGATGATGCTGAGCAGTTC. Translation: CASSSGLGDDAEQF. The complete CDR3 sequence is CASSSGLGDDAEQFF.

This clone occurred a few times. Gene names refer to mouse genes. The CDR3 end is not reached by the read, which stops 1 residue before it; the germline J gene fills it in. The gene calls are TRBV20 and TRBJ1-4; TRBD1 might be the D (6 bases). The CDR3 runs to 13 residues. Trimming shortened V by 3 bases and J by 3 bases, and 8 bases separated the two germline ends. Germline assignment: CDR1 GFQATS and CDR2 STVNSAI. The DNA read from the CDR3 is TGTGGTGCTAGTGGGGGGCCCAACGAAAGATTATTT. Translated: CGASGGPNERLF. The entire CDR3 is CGASGGPNERLFF.

In regard to this clone: Germline and genes: mouse. The CDR3 end falls 1 residue outside the read, so it is completed with the germline J gene. The chain recombines TRBV23 with TRBJ2-5; TRBD2, the D gene given by the table, was not confirmed from the DNA. This CDR3 comprises 13 residues. The germline CDR1 and CDR2 sequences are KGHTA and FQNQQP. The CDR3 is CSSSGLGLDTQYF. The CDR3 DNA, read in part, is TGCTCCAGCAGTGGACTGGGCTTGGACACCCAGTAC. The full variable domain, with the rest looked up from reference TRBV23 and TRBJ2-5, is DAAVTQKPRYLIKMKGQEAEMKCIPEKGHTAVFWYQQKQSKELKFLIYFQNQQPLDQIDMVKERFSAVCPSSSLCSLGIRTCEAEDSALYLCSSSGLGLDTQYFGPGTRLLVL.

A note on this clone: Gene names are the mouse ones. The read falls 1 residue short of the CDR3 end, and the missing part is taken from the germline J gene. This rearrangement joins TRBV4 to TRBJ2-5; TRBD2 aligns across 9 bases. Trimming at V came to 5 bases and at J to 5 bases, leaving 8 bases not matched to a gene. The CDR3 sequence is 15 residues long. Germline V gene data show CDR1 as LGHDT and CDR2 as YNNKQL (reference sequence). This CDR3 is CASSPRDWEGDTQYF. The covered CDR3 bases are TGTGCCAGCAGCCCCCGGGACTGGGAGGGAGACACCCAGTAC.

Comment on this clone: Germline and genes here are mouse. The read falls 1 residue short of the CDR3 end, and the missing part is taken from the germline J gene. The chain combines TRBV14 with TRBJ2-5, with 8 positions matching TRBD1. J was trimmed by 5 bases and V by 4 bases; bases with no gene match: 6. This CDR3 has 14 residues. Germline V gene lookup returns CDR1 SGHDT and CDR2 FRDEAV. CDR3 in amino acids: CASSPQGAGDTQYF. CDR3 DNA, as far as it was read: TGTGCCAGCAGTCCTCAGGGGGCAGGAGACACCCAGTAC.

By sample fraction, this clone is hyperexpanded. Gene names and germline refer to mouse. The CDR3 extends 1 residue past the end of the read, so its final part is completed from the germline J gene. The J gene is TRBJ2-4, the V gene TRBV19; 9 bases line up with TRBD2. The germline V gene has CDR1 FNHDT and CDR2 SITEND (reference sequence). This CDR3 has 16 residues. V was pared by 2 bases and J by 0 bases, with 4 bases of the junction left unmatched. CDR3 in amino acids: CASSIGTGSSQNTLYF. The part of the CDR3 DNA that was read is TGTGCCAGCAGTATTGGGACTGGGTCTAGTCAAAACACCTTGTAC.

This clone was seen just once. Gene names and germline refer to mouse. The read terminates 1 residue before the CDR3 end, so the remaining end is supplied by the germline J gene. The sample contains more than one DNA sequence encoding this CDR3. The chain is built from TRBV14 and TRBJ2-3; D remains unclear. Trimming shortened V by 4 bases and J by 6 bases, and 6 bases separated the two germline ends. This CDR3 has 11 amino acids. The germline CDR1 and CDR2 sequences are SGHDT and FRDEAV. CDR3: CASSPLETLYF. The CDR3 bases that were read are TGTGCCAGCAGTCCCCTCGAAACGCTGTAT.

Remarks on this clone: The genes are named according to mouse. Sequencing ends 1 residue short of the CDR3 end; the germline J gene provides the rest. V is TRBV2 and J is TRBJ1-1; D may be TRBD1 (5 bases). The germline gives CDR1 LGHNA, CDR2 YSYQKL. V was pared by 0 bases and J by 1 base, with 9 bases between. This CDR3 has 15 amino acids. The CDR3 protein is CASSQDGGVNTEVFF. The covered CDR3 bases are TGTGCCAGCAGCCAAGACGGGGGGGTAAACACAGAAGTCTTC. The whole variable domain, remainder taken from reference TRBV2 and TRBJ1-1, is DPKIIQKPKYLVAVTGSEKILICEQYLGHNAMYWYRQSAKKPLEFMFSYSYQKLMDNQTASSRFQPQSSKKNHLDLQITALKPDDSATYFCASSQDGGVNTEVFFGKGTRLTVV.

Regarding this clone: Gene names denote mouse genes. Coverage ceases 1 residue before the CDR3 finishes, and the germline J gene fills in the end. The V gene is TRBV13-2, the J gene TRBJ2-5; D tentatively reads TRBD1 or TRBD2 (5 bases each). Germline CDR1 NNHNN, CDR2 SYGAGS (reference sequence). The V and J ends lost 1 base and 6 bases respectively, with 9 bases between them. This CDR3 has 13 residues. CDR3 DNA, as far as it was read: TGTGCCAGCGGTGATCCGGGGCTTGACACCCAGTAC. Encoded protein: CASGDPGLDTQY. The full-length CDR3 reads as CASGDPGLDTQYF.

About this clone itself: Gene names are mouse gene names. The DNA ends 1 residue before the CDR3 does, and the rest of the CDR3 is filled in from the germline J gene. The chain is built from TRBV14 and TRBJ2-7, with 11 bases lining up with TRBD2. The CDR3 loop spans 15 amino acids. J was trimmed by 2 bases and V by 2 bases; bases with no gene match: 3. CDR1 and CDR2 from the germline V gene are SGHDT and FRDEAV. CDR3 sequence reads: CASSLTGGAPYEQYF. CDR3 DNA (partial): TGTGCCAGCAGTTTAACTGGGGGGGCCCCCTATGAACAGTAC.

On this clone: These gene names are mouse names. The CDR3 end lies 1 residue beyond the end of the read and is filled in from the germline J gene. The chain couples TRBV1 to TRBJ2-5, with no clear D. Germline lookup yields CDR1 NSQYPW and CDR2 LRSPGD (reference sequence). V was shortened by 0 bases and J by 6 bases, with 4 bases between the two germline ends. This CDR3 comprises 12 residues. This CDR3 reads CTCSADRDTQYF. CDR3 DNA (partial): TGCACCTGCAGTGCAGATCGGGACACCCAGTAC.

Of note for this clone: The gene names given are mouse names. The read gets to within 1 residue of the CDR3 end, and the germline J gene fills in the rest. The J gene is TRBJ1-4, the V gene TRBV26, with D uncertain. Germline values: CDR1 KGHPV, CDR2 FQNQEV (reference sequence). CDR3 length: 13 amino acids. V shed 2 bases and J shed 4 bases, with 5 bases lying between them. CDR3 DNA, as far as it was read: TGTGCCAGCAGTCTGCGGAACAACGAAAGATTATTT. It codes for CASSLRNNERLF. The whole CDR3 reads CASSLRNNERLFF.

This clone was detected only a few times. Mouse germline and gene names are used. The CDR3 end falls 1 residue outside the read, so it is completed with the germline J gene. The chain links TRBV13-2 to TRBJ2-7, with 11 bases matching TRBD2. This CDR3 contains 14 residues. J was trimmed by 3 bases and V by 6 bases; bases with no gene match: 5. From germline, CDR1 is NNHNN and CDR2 SYGAGS (reference sequence). CDR3 bases read: TGTGCCAGCGCCCCCGGGACTGGGGGCTATGAACAGTAC. Translated, it gives CASAPGTGGYEQY. The CDR3 as a whole reads CASAPGTGGYEQYF.

Remarks on this clone: All gene names here are mouse names. With the read ending 1 residue before the CDR3 end, the germline J gene is used to fill in that end. V is TRBV19 and J is TRBJ2-7, with 10 bases lining up with TRBD2. V lost 3 bases to trimming and J lost 7 bases; unmatched junction nucleotides: 7. Germline values: CDR1 FNHDT, CDR2 SITEND (reference sequence). The CDR3 has 14 amino acids. CDR3 amino acids: CASSKLGGRGEQYF. Incomplete CDR3 DNA: TGTGCCAGCAGTAAGCTGGGGGGGCGAGGGGAACAGTAC.

This clone has only one observation. These gene names are mouse names. The sequence runs out 1 residue before the end of the CDR3; the remainder is reconstructed from the germline J gene. The V and J genes are TRBV12-1 and TRBJ1-6; 10 positions agree with TRBD1. TRBJ1-6 is recorded as an ORF, its role being uncertain. Germline CDR1 reads SGHSN; CDR2 reads HYEKVE. CDR3 length: 17 residues. With 4 bases clipped from V and 4 bases from J, the junction kept 9 bases outside the gene matches. The CDR3 bases that were read are TGTGCCAGCTCCCGAAGACAGGGGGCGAGGTATAATTCGCCCCTCTAC. Its protein product is CASSRRQGARYNSPLY. The full-length CDR3 reads as CASSRRQGARYNSPLYF.

In its sample, this clone was seen a few times. Gene labels here are mouse ones. The read comes to an end 1 residue before the CDR3 does, leaving the germline J gene to fill in the end. This chain connects TRBV26 to TRBJ2-4; a weak D match, TRBD2 (6 bases). From germline, CDR1 is KGHPV and CDR2 FQNQEV (reference sequence). There are 13 residues in the CDR3. V lost 2 bases to trimming and J lost 3 bases, with 6 bases between them. The CDR3 bases that were read are TGTGCCAGCAGTCTGGGGGGGCAAAACACCTTGTAC. This sequence encodes CASSLGGQNTLY. The full CDR3 protein reads CASSLGGQNTLYF.

By sample share, this clone is large. Gene labels here are mouse ones. CDR3 bases read: TGTGGTGCTAGGGAAGCTTATGAACAGTAC. Translating gives CGAREAYEQY. The complete CDR3 sequence is CGAREAYEQYF. The chain recombines TRBV20 with TRBJ2-7, with D uncertain. The read ends 1 residue before the CDR3 terminus; that terminus is restored from the germline J gene. Trimming took off 0 bases at V and 4 bases at J, with 4 bases between the two ends. This CDR3 spans 11 amino acids. Germline assignment: CDR1 GFQATS and CDR2 STVNSAI.

Comments on this clone: Mouse gene names apply. The CDR3 is cut off 1 residue early in the read; its end comes from the germline J gene. The V call is TRBV26, the J call TRBJ2-7; tentative D call: TRBD2 (5 bases). This CDR3 spans 13 amino acids. Deletions cut 2 bases from V and 5 bases from J, with 10 bases between. Germline CDR1 and CDR2: KGHPV and FQNQEV (reference sequence). The sequenced part of the CDR3 DNA is TGTGCCAGCAGTCTGGAATGGGGAGATGAACAGTAC. It is translated as CASSLEWGDEQY. The entire CDR3 sequence reads CASSLEWGDEQYF.

This clone is large (0.1 to 1%). Genes and germline are mouse. The read terminates 1 residue before the CDR3 end, so the remaining end is supplied by the germline J gene. V is TRBV29 and J is TRBJ2-7; 10 nucleotides match TRBD1. CDR1 and CDR2 (germline): MSHET, SYDVDS. The J segment lost 6 bases and the V segment lost 5 bases, leaving 4 bases of the junction unmatched. This CDR3 spans 13 amino acids. The CDR3 is CASSPGTGVEQYF. Partial CDR3 DNA: TGTGCTAGCAGTCCCGGGACAGGGGTTGAACAGTAC. The whole variable domain, remainder taken from reference TRBV29 and TRBJ2-7, is DMKVTQMPRYLIKRMGENVLLECGQDMSHETMYWYRQDPGLGLQLIYISYDVDSNSEGDIPKGYRVSRKKREHFSLILDSAKTNQTSVYFCASSPGTGVEQYFGPGTRLTVL.